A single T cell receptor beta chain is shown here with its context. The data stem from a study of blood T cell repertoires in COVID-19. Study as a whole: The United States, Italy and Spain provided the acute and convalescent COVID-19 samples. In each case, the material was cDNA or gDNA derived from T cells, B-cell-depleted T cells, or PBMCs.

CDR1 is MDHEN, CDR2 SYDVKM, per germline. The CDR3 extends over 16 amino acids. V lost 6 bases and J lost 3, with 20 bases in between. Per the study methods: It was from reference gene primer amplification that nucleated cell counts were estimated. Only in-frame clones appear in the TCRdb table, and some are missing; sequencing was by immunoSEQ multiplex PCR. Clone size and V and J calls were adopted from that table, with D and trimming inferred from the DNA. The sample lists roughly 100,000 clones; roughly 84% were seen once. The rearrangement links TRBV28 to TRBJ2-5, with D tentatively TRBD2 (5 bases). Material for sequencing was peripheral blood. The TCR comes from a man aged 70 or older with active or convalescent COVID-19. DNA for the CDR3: TGTGCCAGCAGCTCTCCTGGAGGAGGCAGTGAAGAGACCCAGTACTTC. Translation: CASSSPGGGSEETQYF.